This is a list of T cell receptor beta chains from one sample in a study of T cells in Graves' hyperthyroidism and ophthalmopathy. TCRdb independently ran MiXCR on the multiplex PCR reads; one entry per CDR3 protein. The sample lists around 100,000 distinct CDR3 sequences, 47% occurring once. Sequencing used blood. The origin of the receptors is a man in his forties or fifties with Graves' hyperthyroidism. The CDR3 runs from the conserved cysteine through the conserved F or W. The D gene is left open where the match is weak. The size entry is marked missing in some rows and otherwise reads once, few, many or a size class.

v_gene	j_gene	abundance	d_gene	CDR3nt	CDR3aa
TRBV30	TRBJ1-1	many	-	TGTGCCTGGAGAGGAGACCGGACGTGGACTGAAGCTTTCTTT	CAWRGDRTWTEAFF
TRBV5-1	TRBJ2-5	-	-	TGCGCCAGCAGCTTATCGGGACGGGACTTCGGCTTAGGCCAGTACTTC	CASSLSGRDFGLGQYF
TRBV25-1	TRBJ2-1	many	-	TGTGCCAGCAGTGAATGGGGGCGGGGGCCCTTTTCCTACAATGAGCAGTTCTTC	CASSEWGRGPFSYNEQFF
TRBV6-6	TRBJ2-5	many	TRBD2	TGTGCCAGCAGTTCGAGACTAGCGGGGGGGAGAGAGACCCAGTACTTC	CASSSRLAGGRETQYF
TRBV7-2	TRBJ1-2	-	TRBD1	TGTGCCAGCAGCCAAGGGGCAGGGGGCGTAGATGGCTACACCTTC	CASSQGAGGVDGYTF
TRBV30	TRBJ1-1	few	TRBD1	TGTGCCTGGAGCGGGACAGGGTCGTACACTGAAGCTTTCTTT	CAWSGTGSYTEAFF
TRBV2	TRBJ2-7	-	-	TGTGCCAGCAGTGACGGTAGCGCGAGGCCCGAGCAGTACTTC	CASSDGSARPEQYF
TRBV7-9	TRBJ1-2	-	-	-	CASSLDTRKYGCTF
TRBV9	TRBJ2-7	-	-	TGTGCCAGCAGCGGGAACAGGGACCCCTACGAGCAGTACTTC	CASSGNRDPYEQYF
TRBV7-3	TRBJ2-5	-	-	TGTGCCAGCAGCTTAACCCAGGATTTAAACCAAGAGACCCAGTACTTC	CASSLTQDLNQETQYF
TRBV20-1	TRBJ1-1	few	TRBD1	TGCAGTGCTAGAGATCAGGGGACAGGGTTGGGGACTGAAGCTTTCTTT	CSARDQGTGLGTEAFF
TRBV19	TRBJ1-5	many	-	TGTGCCAGTAGTACAGAGGGGGGAAATCAGCCCCAGCATTTT	CASSTEGGNQPQHF
TRBV7-2	TRBJ2-2	-	-	TGTGCCAGCAGCTTAGATCCCAGGAAGCTGCTTTTC	CASSLDPRKLLF
TRBV20-1	TRBJ1-2	many	TRBD1	TGCAGTGCCCCACGGACAGGGGAGAACTATGGCTACACCTTC	CSAPRTGENYGYTF
TRBV19	TRBJ1-5	many	TRBD1	TGTGCCAGTAGTATCGGGGACAGGGCTCTTCAGCCCCAGCATTTT	CASSIGDRALQPQHF
TRBV15	TRBJ2-5	-	-	TGTGCCACCAGCAGTTACAGGGACCGAGAGACCCAGTACTTC	CATSSYRDRETQYF
TRBV6-4	TRBJ1-1	-	-	TGTGCCAGCAGTGAGGGGGACGGGGTCCCAACTGAAGCTTTCTTT	CASSEGDGVPTEAFF
TRBV7-2	TRBJ2-4	-	-	TGTGCCAGCAGACCCAAGGGGGGGGGGGGTGTGGGTCAAAACATTCAGTACTTC	CASRPKGGGGVGQNIQYF
TRBV25-1	TRBJ1-6	-	-	TGTGCTAGACGCGGGGGGCCCTATAATTCACCCCTCCACTTT	CARRGGPYNSPLHF
TRBV20-1	TRBJ1-1	-	-	TGCAGTGCCCCTGGACAGTCCATGAACGCTGAAGCTTTCTTT	CSAPGQSMNAEAFF
TRBV5-6	TRBJ1-5	few	-	TGTGCCAGCAGCCTGGTAGCCGGGGGAGGGGAGACCCAGCATTTT	CASSLVAGGGETQHF
TRBV19	TRBJ2-3	many	-	TGTGCCAGTAGTATAGCCGGTGGGAATACGCAGTATTTT	CASSIAGGNTQYF
TRBV9	TRBJ2-7	-	-	TGTGCCAGCAGCGCCTGGGACTCCTACGAGCAGTACTTC	CASSAWDSYEQYF
TRBV9	TRBJ1-3	many	-	TGTGCCAGCAGCCCGGGAGACACCATATATTTT	CASSPGDTIYF
TRBV3-1	TRBJ2-7	-	-	TGTGCCAGCAGCCAAGATCGGCTAGCCCCCTACGAGCAGTACTTC	CASSQDRLAPYEQYF
TRBV4-1	TRBJ1-4	many	-	TGCGCCAGCATGAGGTCTGTCGGTGAAAAACTGTTTTTT	CASMRSVGEKLFF